This entry lists 9 T cell receptor beta chains sequenced from one sample in a study of T cell responses to AZD1222 COVID-19 vaccine. Here immunoSEQ multiplex PCR was the method, and the copy in TCRdb shows in-frame clones only, minus some. The data contain tens of thousands of clones, 65% to 85% of them singletons. Sample: peripheral blood, taken on day 0 of AZD1222 vaccination. Source of these receptors: an adult in good health.

The chain uses TRBV5-6 and TRBJ1-4; 9 positions agree with TRBD1. This CDR3 contains 16 residues. Germline V gene lookup returns CDR1 SGHDT and CDR2 YYEEEE. The trim removed 5 bases at V and 3 bases at J, leaving 8 bases unmatched. This CDR3 is CASSYTGGASNEKLFF. The DNA of the CDR3 is TGTGCCAGCAGTTACACAGGGGGCGCTTCTAATGAAAAACTGTTTTTT.

This clone was recorded a few times. This chain joins TRBV12-2 and TRBJ1-1; TRBD1, as called in the table, went unchecked against the DNA. TRBV12-2 is marked as a pseudogene. The CDR3 is 16 amino acids. CDR3 in amino acids: CASRLPMTALNTEAFF. For the CDR3, the DNA is TGTGCAAGTCGCCTCCCAATGACAGCTCTGAACACTGAAGCTTTCTTT.

The gene calls are TRBV29-1 and TRBJ1-1, with D maybe TRBD1 (5 bases). Per the germline V gene, CDR1 is SQVTM and CDR2 is ANQGSEA. Trimming stripped 5 bases from V and 7 bases from J, with 26 bases between. The CDR3 sequence is 16 residues long. CDR3 nucleotide sequence: TGCAGCGTTACACGGCGCTCGGGACTGCTGAACGGTGAAGCTTTCTTT. This gives the protein CSVTRRSGLLNGEAFF.

V and J are TRBV5-1 and TRBJ2-1; D remains unclear. The germline V and J ends were trimmed by 0 bases and 6 bases, with 16 bases remaining between them. Germline V lookup: CDR1 SGHRS, CDR2 YFSETQ. The CDR3 consists of 16 residues. CDR3 amino acids: CASSLAPVDIRNEQFF. The CDR3 nucleotides read TGCGCCAGCAGCTTGGCCCCTGTAGATATTCGCAATGAGCAGTTCTTC.

The rearrangement joins TRBV6-5 to TRBJ1-5, with a tentative D call TRBD1 (5 bases). V was clipped by 4 bases and J by 0 bases, with 7 bases between them. The CDR3 is made up of 14 amino acids. Germline V gene data show CDR1 as MNHEY and CDR2 as SVGAGI. CDR3 sequence reads: CASSSGGSNQPQHF. The CDR3 nucleotides are TGTGCCAGCAGTTCTGGGGGTAGCAATCAGCCCCAGCATTTT.

The V and J genes are TRBV28 and TRBJ1-6; the D gene is possibly TRBD1 (6 bases). The CDR3 consists of 13 residues. V gave up 5 bases and J gave up 7 bases, with 9 bases separating them. The germline CDR1 and CDR2 sequences are MDHEN and SYDVKM. CDR3 in DNA: TGTGCCAGCAGTCGAGACAGGAATTCACCCCTCCACTTT. Encoded protein: CASSRDRNSPLHF.

The chain is built from TRBV28 and TRBJ2-7; D unclear. The CDR3 contains 12 residues. CDR1 MDHEN and CDR2 SYDVKM come from the germline V gene. Trimming stripped 7 bases from V and 3 bases from J, with 10 bases between. Here the CDR3 DNA reads TGTGCCAGCACCCAGCCTGACTACGAGCAGTACTTC. It encodes CASTQPDYEQYF.

The chain carries TRBV19 and TRBJ1-2; TRBD1 matches at 9 bases. Germline loops: CDR1 LNHDA, CDR2 SQIVND (reference sequence). The CDR3 is 16 amino acids. V lost 6 bases to trimming and J lost 6 bases; unmatched junction nucleotides: 14. CDR3 DNA: TGTGCCAGTAGCGCTGCCGGGACAGGGATACGTAATGGCTACACCTTC. Translation gives CASSAAGTGIRNGYTF.

The sample holds a few counts of this clone. The genes are TRBV30 and TRBJ2-5, with D possibly matching TRBD2 (6 bases). The CDR3 contains 16 residues. Per the germline V gene, CDR1 is GTSNPN and CDR2 is SVGIG (reference sequence). V lost 1 base to trimming and J lost 0 bases, with 15 bases between them. CDR3 nucleotide sequence: TGTGCCTGGAGTGGGTTGGGGGGATCGTACCAAGAGACCCAGTACTTC. Residues: CAWSGLGGSYQETQYF.